Given below is one T cell receptor (beta chain) in context. Its antigen remains unidentified. It has no much larger one-base neighbor in the sample; base qualities were not kept. Receptors were amplified or captured by the immunoSEQ multiplex PCR assay. For most patients, genomic DNA was isolated with the Qiagen DNeasy Blood and Tissue Kit and sent frozen to Adaptive Biotechnologies for TCR sequencing. Adaptive Biotechnologies carried out high-throughput TCR-beta CDR3 sequencing of genomic DNA for most patients. In the paper's pipeline: TCR sequencing data for around 19 patients were retrieved from Adaptive's ImmunoSEQ software; a few other patients were processed with MiXCR and VDJtools. To correct CD4 versus CD8 sorting errors, sequences present in both subsets at a frequency ratio below 5:1 were removed. CDR3 nucleotide sequences shared by donor and recipient were removed because the origin of these sequences could not be assigned. At least 2-fold expansion over unstimulated cells and a minimum CFSE-low frequency of 0.002% (template counts) or 0.001% (read counts) were required for clones to be classified as alloreactive. A clone was considered mappable if detected in the sequenced pre-transplant spleen, lymph node, or MLR CFSE-low populations of the donor or recipient. The cumulative frequency of alloreactive clones was calculated as a percentage of all sequences, weighted by copy number. The source is immuneACCESS, and TCRdb retained only in-frame sequences with V and J called. Part of the clones is not carried over; for the studies checked, unresolved V genes explain less than half of this, and the remainder is unexplained. V and J calls plus clone size are reproduced from that table; the DNA served to infer D and trimming. This sample holds about 100,000 clones; about 88% were observed only once. The top ten constitute about 1% of the sample.

This sample was taken from a study of graft-versus-host responses after intestinal transplantation (dated by TCRdb to the early 2020s). Regarding the research as a whole: The transplants that recipients received were multivisceral, liver-intestinal, or isolated intestinal. Anti-thymocyte globulin induction was given to all recipients, followed by maintenance tacrolimus and steroids for 2 to 3 years. Bulk TCR-beta CDR3 sequencing was used to track graft-versus-host and host-versus-graft alloreactive T cell clones in the graft, circulation and bone marrow after intestinal transplantation. To identify alloreactive clones, pre-transplant mixed lymphocyte reaction products were sequenced and then compared with unstimulated pre-transplant donor and recipient T cells. Of the roughly 24 intestinal transplant recipients enrolled in the cohort, one of whom was a retransplant, 3 patients without pretransplant specimens were excluded. A peak of at least 4% donor T cells among recipient peripheral blood mononuclear cells was the definition used for donor T cell macrochimerism. Instead of going to the commercial service, samples from a few later patients were sequenced in-house on an Illumina MiSeq and processed with MiXCR. The full study reports these points: GvH clones were detected in recipient bone marrow, and some appeared earlier in ileal mucosa or blood, consistent with an intestinal mucosal origin. Conclusions were limited by the relatively low number and heterogeneity of intestinal transplant patients. Early after transplant, declines in HvG clones were associated with peak levels of circulating GvH clones. In the allografts of patients with donor T cell macrochimerism, GvH to HvG T cell clonal ratios were high.

The time point label here, explained by the study, means: cells obtained before transplantation from donor or recipient. CD3+CD4+ and CD3+CD8+ populations were FACS-sorted from unstimulated pre-transplant donor and recipient cells taken from spleen or lymph nodes. Reading the germline V gene gives CDR1 SNHLY and CDR2 FYNNEI. V and J are truncated by 3 bases and 0 bases respectively, leaving an intervening sequence of 9 bases. Counted from cysteine to phenylalanine, this CDR3 has 15 amino acids. Only the CDR3 DNA stays, 45 bases, in frame from base 1. The chain employs TRBV2 and TRBJ1-5; a tentative D match to TRBD1 spans 5 bases. The TCR comes from a human donor who received an intestinal transplant. The specimen comprised unstimulated CD4+ T cells sorted from spleen or lymph node cells, sampled before intestinal transplant. Here the CDR3 is given as CASSDRAYSNQPQHF. In nucleotide form, the sequence is TGTGCCAGCAGTGACAGGGCCTATAGCAATCAGCCCCAGCATTTT.